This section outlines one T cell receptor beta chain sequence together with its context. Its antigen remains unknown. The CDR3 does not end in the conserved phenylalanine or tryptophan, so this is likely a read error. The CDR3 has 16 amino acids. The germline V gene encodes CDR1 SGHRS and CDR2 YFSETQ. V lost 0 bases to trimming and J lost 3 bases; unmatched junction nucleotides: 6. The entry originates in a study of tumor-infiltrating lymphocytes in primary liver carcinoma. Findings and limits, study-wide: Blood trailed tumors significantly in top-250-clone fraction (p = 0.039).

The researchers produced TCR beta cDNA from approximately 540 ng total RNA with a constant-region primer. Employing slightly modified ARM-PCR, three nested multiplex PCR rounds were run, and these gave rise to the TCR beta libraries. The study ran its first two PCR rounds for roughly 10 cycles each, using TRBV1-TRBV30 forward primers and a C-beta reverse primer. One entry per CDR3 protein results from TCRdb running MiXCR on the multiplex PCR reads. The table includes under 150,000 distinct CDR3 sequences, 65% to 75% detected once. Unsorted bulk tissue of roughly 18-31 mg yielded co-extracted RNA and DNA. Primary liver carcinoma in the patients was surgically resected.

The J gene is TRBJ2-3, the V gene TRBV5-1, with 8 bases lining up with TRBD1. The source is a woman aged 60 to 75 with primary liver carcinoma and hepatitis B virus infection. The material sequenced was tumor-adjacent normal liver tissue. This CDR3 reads CASSLAADRGTDTQYL. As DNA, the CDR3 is TGCGCCAGCAGCTTGGCCGCTGACAGGGGTACAGATACGCAGTATCTT.